Below, 32 T cell receptor beta chains from the same sample are listed, as sequenced in a study of T cells in Graves' hyperthyroidism and ophthalmopathy. Authors of the study amplified TCR beta CDR3 regions from RNA transcripts. An initial round of RT-PCR targeting the TCR CDR3 relied on the HTBI primer set. Each CDR3 protein is one row after TCRdb ran MiXCR on the multiplex PCR reads. Among about 350,000 distinct CDR3 sequences, around 14% were seen once, and the ten largest hold around 24%. Specimen: blood. The receptors were gathered from a woman in her 30s with Graves' hyperthyroidism.

This clonotype showed up just a few times. The chain has TRBV20-1 and TRBJ2-7; D is possibly TRBD2 (6 bases). From germline, CDR1 is DFQATT and CDR2 SNEGSKA (reference sequence). The V end was cut by 7 bases, the J end by 5 bases, with 24 bases between. CDR3 length: 15 amino acids. DNA of the CDR3: TGCAGTGTCGGAGGGAGTTTGATGCCCCCACACGAGCAGTACTTC. It is translated as CSVGGSLMPPHEQYF.

The chain joins TRBV20-1 to TRBJ1-1; TRBD1 is a possible D gene (6 bases). With 6 bases removed from V and 6 bases from J, the gap between germline ends came to 14 bases. Germline V gives CDR1 DFQATT, CDR2 SNEGSKA (reference sequence). There are 12 residues in the CDR3. This CDR3 reads CSAPHRVSEAFF. DNA of the CDR3: TGCAGTGCCCCTCACAGGGTTTCTGAAGCTTTCTTT.

The chain has TRBV2 and TRBJ2-7, with a weak D call TRBD1 (5 bases). The CDR3 has 12 residues. V was shortened by 6 bases and J by 3 bases, with 9 bases between the two germline ends. Germline V gene lookup returns CDR1 SNHLY and CDR2 FYNNEI. The CDR3 coding sequence is TGTGCCAGCAGGATGGACATCTACGAGCAGTACTTC. This sequence encodes CASRMDIYEQYF.

Ten or more counts support this clonotype. V and J are TRBV6-2 or TRBV6-3 and TRBJ2-4; 9 nucleotides line up with TRBD2. The germline V gene encodes CDR1 MNHEY and CDR2 SVGEGT. After removal of 2 bases from V and 4 bases from J, the junction contained 9 bases not matched to a gene. The length of the CDR3 is 17 residues. In nucleotides, the CDR3 is TGTGCCAGCAGTTACGATCTAGCGGGAAACGTAAAAAACATTCAGTACTTC. Residues: CASSYDLAGNVKNIQYF.

In its sample, this clonotype was seen many times. J is TRBJ2-5 and V is TRBV6-1, with D possibly TRBD1 on 6 matching bases. The V gene's germline CDR1 is MNHNS and CDR2 SASEGT. The CDR3 is 15 amino acids. The V end was cut by 3 bases, the J end by 2 bases, with 13 bases between. Here the CDR3 reads CASSEKTGGQETQYF. CDR3 DNA: TGTGCCAGCAGTGAGAAGACAGGAGGTCAAGAGACCCAGTACTTC.

This chain's CDR3 is CASARGTTTYNEQFF. The CDR3 DNA sequence: TGTGCCAGCGCCCGGGGGACTACCACCTACAATGAGCAGTTCTTC. The chain has TRBV18 and TRBJ2-1, with TRBD2 matching 7 bases. CDR1 is KGHSH, CDR2 LQKENI, per germline. The CDR3 has 15 amino acids. The ends lost 8 bases at V and 2 bases at J; junction bases unmatched: 9.

The chain employs TRBV20-1 and TRBJ2-2; 8 nucleotides match TRBD2. This CDR3 is 17 amino acids long. Germline CDR1 DFQATT, CDR2 SNEGSKA (reference sequence). Losses at the gene ends were 0 bases for V and 8 bases for J; bases not matched to a gene: 14. The CDR3, as DNA: TGCAGTGCTAGAGATCTAAGGGGGAGCGGGAGCTCAGGGGAGCTGTTTTTT. It codes for CSARDLRGSGSSGELFF.

In its sample, this clonotype was seen many times. The chain links TRBV29-1 to TRBJ2-1, with D possibly matching TRBD2 (6 bases). The CDR3 length is 14 residues. CDR1 is SQVTM and CDR2 is ANQGSEA in the germline V gene. V dropped 3 bases and J dropped 5 bases, with 14 bases sitting between them. Written as DNA, the CDR3 is TGCAGCGTTGAGGGACTCAAGGTTAACAATGAGCAGTTCTTC. Amino acid sequence: CSVEGLKVNNEQFF.

This clonotype was counted many times. The chain employs TRBV10-3 and TRBJ2-3; 10 bases match TRBD1. This CDR3 comprises 16 residues. Trimming cost V 3 bases and J 1 base; bases outside gene matches: 4. Germline CDR1 reads ENHRY; CDR2 reads SYGVKD. CDR3 sequence reads: CAISDTGTGGTDTQYF. CDR3 sequence (DNA): TGTGCCATCAGTGACACCGGGACAGGGGGCACAGATACGCAGTATTTT.

This chain connects TRBV19 to TRBJ2-1; D call uncertain. CDR1 is LNHDA and CDR2 is SQIVND in the germline V gene (reference sequence). This CDR3 has 14 residues. V lost 6 bases to trimming and J lost 5 bases, with 14 bases between them. The CDR3 is CASRTLSIDNEQFF. DNA for the CDR3: TGTGCCAGTAGGACCTTGAGTATCGACAATGAGCAGTTCTTC.

V and J are TRBV6-1 and TRBJ2-1; a weak D match, TRBD2 (6 bases). With 2 bases removed from V and 2 bases from J, the gap between germline ends came to 10 bases. The length of the CDR3 is 15 residues. Germline CDR1 reads MNHNS; CDR2 reads SASEGT. The CDR3 spells CASSEPGGAYNEQFF. Written as DNA, the CDR3 is TGTGCCAGCAGTGAACCGGGCGGGGCCTACAATGAGCAGTTCTTC.

This chain links TRBV2 with TRBJ2-3, with D perhaps TRBD1 or TRBD2 (5 bases each). This CDR3 region has 14 residues. Trimming took off 4 bases at V and 2 bases at J, with 10 bases between the two ends. From germline, CDR1 is SNHLY and CDR2 FYNNEI. As DNA, the CDR3 is TGTGCCAGCAGTGGAACCGGGGCCACAGATACGCAGTATTTT. Its translation is CASSGTGATDTQYF.

In this sample, this clonotype turned up many times. The chain joins TRBV3-1 to TRBJ1-2, with 7 bases aligning to TRBD1. The CDR3 has 16 residues. Germline loops: CDR1 LGHDT, CDR2 YNNKEL (reference sequence). The J segment lost 4 bases and the V segment lost 0 bases, leaving 8 bases of the junction unmatched. The CDR3 here is CASSQDLQQGSYGYTF. CDR3 nucleotide sequence: TGTGCCAGCAGCCAAGATCTCCAACAGGGGAGCTATGGCTACACCTTC.

This clonotype appeared many times. The gene calls are TRBV15 and TRBJ1-1, with no clear D. V lost 3 bases to trimming and J lost 0 bases, with 5 bases between them. The length of the CDR3 is 13 residues. CDR1 is LNHNV and CDR2 is YYDKDF in the germline V gene (reference sequence). CDR3 loop: CATSRALNTEAFF. Written as DNA, the CDR3 is TGTGCCACCAGCAGGGCCCTGAACACTGAAGCTTTCTTT.

Concerning this clonotype itself: Germline and junction disagree at one end, which may indicate a read error. This rearrangement joins TRBV7-8 to TRBJ2-2; D is ambiguous. This CDR3 is 12 amino acids long. Germline V gives CDR1 SGHVS, CDR2 FQNEAQ. Here the CDR3 DNA reads TGTGCCAGCCGCTTGATTACCGGGGAGCTGTTTTTT. Protein sequence: CASRLITGELFF.

This clonotype was seen ten or more times. A read error may account for a junction end that differs from germline. CDR3 nucleotides: TGTGCCAGCAGTTTCCTCCTCCAGGGGGAAGAGGCCCAGTACTTC. The encoded protein is CASSFLLQGEEAQYF. The J gene is TRBJ2-5, the V gene TRBV28; 7 bases match TRBD1. The CDR3 length is 15 residues. Germline V gene lookup returns CDR1 MDHEN and CDR2 SYDVKM.

The chain carries TRBV5-1 and TRBJ2-7; 9 nucleotides match TRBD2. With V trimmed by 3 bases and J by 2 bases, 9 bases remained unmatched. The CDR3 has 16 amino acids. The germline V gene encodes CDR1 SGHRS and CDR2 YFSETQ. CDR3 bases: TGCGCCAGCAGCTCGACTAGCGGAACGGACACCTACGAGCAGTACTTC. Translating gives CASSSTSGTDTYEQYF.

This clonotype was observed at least ten times. V and J are TRBV7-9 and TRBJ2-3, with unresolved D. Trimming shortened V by 6 bases and J by 5 bases, and 15 bases separated the two germline ends. CDR1 and CDR2 (germline): SEHNR, FQNEAQ (reference sequence). The CDR3 is made up of 14 amino acids. The CDR3 loop is CASSSRGGIDTQYF. CDR3 sequence (DNA): TGTGCCAGCAGTTCTAGAGGTGGAATAGATACGCAGTATTTT.

J is TRBJ2-7 and V is TRBV6-5; D is uncertain. Trimming took 0 bases from V and 0 from J, leaving 12 bases between them. The CDR3 has 16 amino acids. Germline-derived CDR1 and CDR2 are MNHEY and SVGAGI. CDR3 region: CASSYSPPPSSYEQYF. CDR3 nucleotides: TGTGCCAGCAGTTACTCCCCCCCTCCTAGCTCCTACGAGCAGTACTTC.

This clonotype was seen at least ten times. V and J are TRBV20-1 and TRBJ2-7; D may be TRBD2 (6 bases). CDR1 is DFQATT and CDR2 is SNEGSKA in the germline V gene (reference sequence). Trimming took 3 bases from V and 2 from J, leaving 26 bases between them. This CDR3 is built from 18 residues. Here the CDR3 reads CSASGSESKLPLAYEQYF. CDR3 bases: TGCAGTGCTAGCGGGAGTGAATCGAAACTACCCCTAGCCTACGAGCAGTACTTC.

A few counts support this clonotype. The chain employs TRBV3-1 and TRBJ1-5, with a possible D match to TRBD1 (6 bases). V was pared by 4 bases and J by 5 bases, with 12 bases between. This CDR3 has 14 residues. Germline-derived CDR1 and CDR2 are LGHDT and YNNKEL (reference sequence). As DNA, the CDR3 is TGTGCCAGCAGCCGAAGCAGGGGCGATCAGCCCCAGCATTTT. Translating gives CASSRSRGDQPQHF.

At least ten counts were recorded for this clonotype. The V and J genes are TRBV11-2 and TRBJ2-7; D is perhaps TRBD1 or TRBD2 (5 bases each). Germline CDR1 SGHAT, CDR2 FQNNGV. The length of the CDR3 is 15 residues. Trimming took 3 bases from V and 3 from J, leaving 15 bases between them. CDR3 coding DNA: TGTGCCAGCAGCTTTTTGGCCCGGGACCTCTACGAGCAGTACTTC. Its protein is CASSFLARDLYEQYF.

This clonotype was counted between two and nine times. V usage is TRBV30 and J usage is TRBJ1-1; TRBD1 aligns across 7 bases. The ends lost 3 bases at V and 3 bases at J; junction bases unmatched: 16. CDR3 length equals 17 residues. Germline CDR1 and CDR2: GTSNPN and SVGIG (reference sequence). For the CDR3, the DNA is TGTGCCTGGAGGACAGGGAAGCTAACCCTAATGGACACTGAAGCTTTCTTT. Residues: CAWRTGKLTLMDTEAFF.

There are many counts of this clonotype. The rearrangement uses TRBV6-1 and TRBJ2-1; TRBD2 might be the D (5 bases). V was shortened by 10 bases and J by 8 bases, with 27 bases between the two germline ends. From germline, CDR1 is MNHNS and CDR2 SASEGT. There are 16 residues in the CDR3. CDR3 DNA sequence: TGTGCCACCACCTCCTTACCCCCGGTGCGTAGCGATGAGCAGTTCTTC. Amino acid sequence: CATTSLPPVRSDEQFF.

This clonotype was seen a few times. The rearrangement links TRBV6-1 to TRBJ1-2, with D possibly matching TRBD1 (5 bases). Germline V gene data show CDR1 as MNHNS and CDR2 as SASEGT. The CDR3 spans 13 residues. Trimming removed 4 bases at V and 7 bases at J, with 13 bases between. For the CDR3, the DNA is TGTGCCAGCAGTGCCCGGGGCGAGGGTGGCTACACCTTC. This sequence encodes CASSARGEGGYTF.

The gene calls are TRBV10-1 and TRBJ2-1; 16 bases agree with TRBD2. V was clipped by 2 bases and J by 4 bases; unmatched bases: 8. The CDR3 runs to 19 residues. Germline V lookup: CDR1 WNHNN, CDR2 SYGVQD (reference sequence). In DNA form, the CDR3 reads TGCGCCAGCAGTGAGGGTCCGGGACTAGCGGGAGGGCCGTACAATGAGCAGTTCTTC. This sequence encodes CASSEGPGLAGGPYNEQFF.

J is TRBJ2-1 and V is TRBV4-1, with 7 bases identical to TRBD2. V was clipped by 3 bases and J by 5 bases; unmatched bases: 13. CDR3 length: 17 residues. Germline CDR1 and CDR2: MGHRA and YSYEKL. The CDR3 is CASSHPRERGVHNEQFF. CDR3 in DNA: TGCGCCAGCAGCCACCCGCGGGAGCGGGGCGTACACAATGAGCAGTTCTTC.

This sequence joins TRBV20-1 and TRBJ2-7; 7 nucleotides align to TRBD1. The CDR3 runs to 13 residues. Germline values: CDR1 DFQATT, CDR2 SNEGSKA (reference sequence). Trimming took 5 bases from V and 3 from J; bases not matched to a gene: 7. This CDR3 is CSAPTRQGYEQYF. DNA of the CDR3: TGCAGTGCTCCGACGCGACAGGGCTACGAGCAGTACTTC.

This clonotype has ten or more counts. This CDR3 reads CASSPNRVVRSHGYTF. CDR3 nucleotides: TGTGCCAGCTCCCCAAACAGGGTCGTTCGATCTCATGGCTACACCTTC. The rearrangement joins TRBV6-1 to TRBJ1-2, with a possible D match to TRBD1 (6 bases). The CDR3 has 16 residues. V was clipped by 8 bases and J by 6 bases, with 25 bases between them. Germline CDR1 is MNHNS and CDR2 is SASEGT.

This clonotype was counted a few times. The V gene is TRBV12-3 or TRBV12-4, the J gene TRBJ2-1, with D possibly being TRBD1 (5 bases). V was clipped by 7 bases and J by 9 bases, with 10 bases between them. The CDR3 has 11 amino acids. The chain's CDR3 is CASKSGFEQFF. CDR3 nucleotides: TGTGCCAGCAAATCAGGGTTTGAGCAGTTCTTC.

The table lists this clonotype with a few counts. V and J are TRBV11-2 and TRBJ2-7; 9 bases match TRBD2. Germline values: CDR1 SGHAT, CDR2 FQNNGV. The CDR3 totals 14 residues. V lost 5 bases, J lost 4 bases, and 6 bases stayed unmatched. The CDR3 coding sequence is TGTGCCAGCAGCCCCAGCGGGAGGCGATACGAGCAGTACTTC. Translation gives CASSPSGRRYEQYF.

This clonotype was counted ten times or more. J is TRBJ1-4 and V is TRBV2; no definite D call. The germline V and J ends were trimmed by 8 bases and 6 bases, with 7 bases remaining between them. This CDR3 is built from 11 residues. In germline, CDR1 is SNHLY, CDR2 FYNNEI. DNA of the CDR3: TGTGCCAGCGAGGGCGATGAAAAACTGTTTTTT. This gives the protein CASEGDEKLFF.